The entry below gives a single T cell receptor (beta chain) sequence along with its context. Its antigen is still unknown. The entry originates in a study of T cells expressing NK-cell markers. As for the study in general: From sorted CD3+CD56+NKG2C+, CD3+CD56+NKG2C- and CD3+CD56-NKG2C+ T cells came the TCR beta repertoires. One of the eight sequenced donors was seronegative, whereas the other seven were HCMV-seropositive.

Per germline, CDR1 SGHRS and CDR2 YFSETQ. CDR3 size: 15 residues. TCRdb reprocessed the 5' RACE reads and keeps a single row for each CDR3 protein, giving no DNA. This table holds 250,000 or so distinct CDR3 sequences. General study findings and limits: The HCMV specificity of the expanded NKG2C+ T cell clones stayed unresolved. In a handful of donors, dominant clonotypes made up roughly 28.3-65% of CD3+CD56-NKG2C+ cells.

This chain links TRBV5-1 with TRBJ2-3. The clonotype originates from a woman aged 18 to 75 in good health. The sample taken for sequencing was blood T cells: a sorted CD56 or NKG2C T cell subset, CD4+ or CD8+ T cells, or bulk PBMC T cells (not recorded which). The CDR3 is CASSGVGLATDTQYF.